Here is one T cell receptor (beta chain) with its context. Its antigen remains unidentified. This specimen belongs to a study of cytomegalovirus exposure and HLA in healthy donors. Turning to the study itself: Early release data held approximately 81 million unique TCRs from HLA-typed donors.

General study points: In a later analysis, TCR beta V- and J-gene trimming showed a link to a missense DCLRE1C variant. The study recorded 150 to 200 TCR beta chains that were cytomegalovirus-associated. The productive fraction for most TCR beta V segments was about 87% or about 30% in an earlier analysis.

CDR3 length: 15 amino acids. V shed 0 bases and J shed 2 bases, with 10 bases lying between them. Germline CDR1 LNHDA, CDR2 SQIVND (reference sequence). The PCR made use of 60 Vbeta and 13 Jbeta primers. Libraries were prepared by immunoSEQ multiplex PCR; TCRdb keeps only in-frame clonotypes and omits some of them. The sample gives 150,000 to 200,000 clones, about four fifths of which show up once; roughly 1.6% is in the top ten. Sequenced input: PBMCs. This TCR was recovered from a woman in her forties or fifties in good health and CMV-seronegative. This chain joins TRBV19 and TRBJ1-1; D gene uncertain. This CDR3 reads CASSIEARHNTEAFF. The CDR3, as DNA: TGTGCCAGTAGTATAGAAGCGAGGCATAACACTGAAGCTTTCTTT.